The 16 T cell receptor beta chains presented below share a single source sample, sequenced in a study of cytomegalovirus exposure and HLA in healthy donors. The PCR had 60 Vbeta and 13 Jbeta primers. Some clones are missing from TCRdb's copy, which holds only in-frame ones; the method was immunoSEQ multiplex PCR. The table shows about 130,000 clones, with about 73% occurring only once. Sequencing was performed on PBMCs. Every receptor here comes from a human donor in good health.

This rearrangement joins TRBV11-2 to TRBJ2-1; TRBD2 might be the D (6 bases). The germline V gene has CDR1 SGHAT and CDR2 FQNNGV. CDR3 length: 13 residues. V gave up 1 base and J gave up 10 bases, with 11 bases separating them. The chain's CDR3 is CASSLAGGGEQFF. DNA for the CDR3: TGTGCCAGCAGCTTAGCCGGGGGAGGCGAGCAGTTCTTC.

In this sample, this clone turned up a few times. The chain combines TRBV27 with TRBJ2-7; TRBD1 might be the D (5 bases). Germline CDR1 and CDR2: MNHEY and SMNVEV (reference sequence). The V end lost 2 bases, the J end lost 4 bases, and 6 bases lay between the germline ends. The CDR3 covers 12 residues. CDR3 sequence: CASSLRGYEQYF. DNA for the CDR3: TGTGCCAGCAGTTTAAGGGGTTACGAGCAGTACTTC.

This rearrangement joins TRBV5-4 to TRBJ2-3, with D possibly TRBD2 on 6 matching bases. V lost 1 base, J lost 4 bases, and 16 bases lay in between. CDR3 size: 16 residues. The germline gives CDR1 SGHNT, CDR2 YYREEE (reference sequence). The CDR3 protein is CASSLNTAGPPDTQYF. For the CDR3, the DNA is TGTGCCAGCAGCTTGAATACAGCGGGCCCCCCAGATACGCAGTATTTT.

This sequence joins TRBV27 and TRBJ1-2, with 9 bases matching TRBD1. Germline V CDR1 and CDR2: MNHEY, SMNVEV (reference sequence). CDR3 size: 15 residues. V lost 10 bases to trimming and J lost 4 bases; unmatched junction nucleotides: 13. The CDR3 DNA reads TGTGCCACAGCTAGGGACAGGGATTGGGGCTATGGCTACACCTTC. Its protein product is CATARDRDWGYGYTF.

The rearrangement joins TRBV5-1 to TRBJ2-7; D possibly corresponds to TRBD2 (6 bases). In germline, CDR1 is SGHRS, CDR2 YFSETQ. Trimming stripped 10 bases from V and 7 bases from J, with 30 bases between. The CDR3 is 16 amino acids. The CDR3 region is CAQLSVPGRRDEEQYF. In DNA, the CDR3 is TGCGCCCAGCTCTCCGTTCCGGGACGGAGGGATGAGGAGCAGTACTTC.

This chain links TRBV5-4 with TRBJ2-3; the D is unclear. From germline, CDR1 is SGHNT and CDR2 YYREEE (reference sequence). V was trimmed by 4 bases and J by 7 bases, leaving 10 bases between them. The CDR3 covers 12 residues. CDR3 amino acids: CASSGRLNTQYF. CDR3 DNA sequence: TGTGCCAGCAGCGGCCGACTTAATACGCAGTATTTT.

The chain employs TRBV19 and TRBJ2-3; TRBD1 might be the D (5 bases). The CDR3 is 12 amino acids. CDR1 and CDR2 from the germline V gene are LNHDA and SQIVND (reference sequence). V was clipped by 6 bases and J by 4 bases, with 8 bases between them. CDR3 in DNA: TGTGCCAGTAGGCAGGGTTCAGATACGCAGTATTTT. Residues: CASRQGSDTQYF.

This chain joins TRBV9 and TRBJ1-6; 8 nucleotides line up with TRBD1. J lost 6 bases, V lost 3 bases, and 8 bases had no gene match. The length of the CDR3 is 16 residues. From germline, CDR1 is SGDLS and CDR2 YYNGEE. CDR3 protein: CASSAEPGQVNSPLHF. The CDR3 DNA reads as TGTGCCAGCAGCGCCGAACCGGGACAGGTTAATTCACCCCTCCACTTT.

CDR3 sequence reads: CASSPSGRSYNEQFF. CDR3 DNA sequence: TGTGCCAGCAGCCCTAGCGGGCGCTCCTACAATGAGCAGTTCTTC. The chain links TRBV9 to TRBJ2-1; 8 bases map to TRBD2. CDR1 and CDR2 from the germline V gene are SGDLS and YYNGEE. The CDR3 is 15 residues long. Unmatched junction bases numbered 3, after V lost 4 bases and J lost 0 bases.

This clone was seen a handful of times. This rearrangement joins TRBV9 to TRBJ2-7, with 9 bases matching TRBD2. Unmatched junction bases numbered 10, after V lost 3 bases and J lost 0 bases. This CDR3 comprises 17 residues. CDR1 and CDR2 (germline): SGDLS, YYNGEE. CDR3 DNA: TGTGCCAGCAGCGATCGCCCGAATAGCGGGAGCTCCTACGAGCAGTACTTC. This sequence encodes CASSDRPNSGSSYEQYF.

The chain combines TRBV7-2 with TRBJ2-1; 11 bases match TRBD2. V shed 8 bases, J shed 4 bases, and the junction held 4 bases outside the gene matches. There are 14 residues in the CDR3. The germline V gene encodes CDR1 SGHTA and CDR2 FQGNSA. The CDR3 sequence: CASEASGGYNEQFF. DNA of the CDR3: TGTGCCAGCGAAGCTAGCGGGGGGTACAATGAGCAGTTCTTC.

The chain couples TRBV6-1 to TRBJ2-3; the match to TRBD1 covers 7 bases. The CDR3 extends over 17 amino acids. Per the germline V gene, CDR1 is MNHNS and CDR2 is SASEGT. The V gene end was trimmed by 3 bases and the J gene end by 0 bases; junction bases not matched to a gene: 9. The CDR3 is CASSDRNIRGSTDTQYF. CDR3 coding DNA: TGTGCCAGCAGTGACCGAAATATCAGGGGGAGCACAGATACGCAGTATTTT.

The rearrangement uses TRBV18 and TRBJ2-3; 9 positions agree with TRBD1. Trimming at V came to 2 bases and at J to 4 bases, leaving 4 bases not matched to a gene. Germline V gene data show CDR1 as KGHSH and CDR2 as LQKENI. The CDR3 consists of 15 residues. CDR3 residues: CASSPGQGNADTQYF. Here the CDR3 DNA reads TGTGCCAGCTCACCAGGACAGGGGAATGCAGATACGCAGTATTTT.

The CDR3 loop reads CASSLAGGPQTQYF. CDR3 bases: TGTGCCAGCAGCTTGGCGGGGGGGCCACAGACCCAGTACTTC. This rearrangement joins TRBV5-4 to TRBJ2-5; 8 nucleotides match TRBD2. V lost 0 bases and J lost 6; bases outside the gene matches: 4. Germline V gene data show CDR1 as SGHNT and CDR2 as YYREEE (reference sequence). The CDR3 runs to 14 residues. Filled out from reference TRBV5-4 and TRBJ2-5, the complete variable domain reads ETGVTQSPTHLIKTRGQQVTLRCSSQSGHNTVSWYQQALGQGPQFIFQYYREEENGRGNFPPRFSGLQFPNYSSELNVNALELDDSALYLCASSLAGGPQTQYFGPGTRLLVL.

In regard to this clone: The junction departs from the called germline gene at one end, perhaps through a read error. The chain joins TRBV11-2 to TRBJ1-6; 8 nucleotides line up with TRBD1. The CDR3 consists of 17 residues. The germline V gene has CDR1 SGHAT and CDR2 FQNNGV. CDR3 residues: CASSPRRTGSVNSPLRF. The DNA of the CDR3 is TGTGCCAGCAGCCCAAGGCGGACAGGGAGTGTAAATTCACCCCTCCGCTTT.

The chain employs TRBV4-3 and TRBJ1-2; D unresolved. The CDR3 is made up of 14 amino acids. Trimming shortened V by 3 bases and J by 0 bases, and 8 bases separated the two germline ends. Germline CDR1 and CDR2: LGHNA and YSLEER. The CDR3 is CASSHSRANYGYTF. The CDR3, as DNA: TGCGCCAGCAGCCATAGTAGAGCTAACTATGGCTACACCTTC.